This T cell receptor beta chain was captured by sequencing in a study of T cell responses to AZD1222 COVID-19 vaccine. Only in-frame clones appear in the TCRdb table, and some are missing; sequencing was by immunoSEQ multiplex PCR. The sample yields roughly 96,000 clones, roughly 90% seen once. Concerning this clone: Its specificity is not known.

Between the trimmed V and J ends, which lost 3 bases and 0 bases, there was a span of 10 bases. Germline loops: CDR1 LNHDA, CDR2 SQIVND (reference sequence). There are 15 residues in the CDR3. Whole-study findings and limits: Among AZD1222 vaccinees, only 5 to 7 were seropositive at baseline. Compared with day 0, the breadth and depth of the Spike-specific TCR repertoire rose significantly after two doses of AZD1222. The study reported that nearly half of spike-specific TCRs target unmutated variant regions.

Sequencing used peripheral blood, obtained on day 0 of AZD1222 vaccination. The sequence came from an adult in good health. The gene calls are TRBV19 and TRBJ2-3; D is unresolved. For the CDR3, the DNA is TGTGCCAGTAGTATTGATGGCTCTAGCACAGATACGCAGTATTTT. Residues: CASSIDGSSTDTQYF.